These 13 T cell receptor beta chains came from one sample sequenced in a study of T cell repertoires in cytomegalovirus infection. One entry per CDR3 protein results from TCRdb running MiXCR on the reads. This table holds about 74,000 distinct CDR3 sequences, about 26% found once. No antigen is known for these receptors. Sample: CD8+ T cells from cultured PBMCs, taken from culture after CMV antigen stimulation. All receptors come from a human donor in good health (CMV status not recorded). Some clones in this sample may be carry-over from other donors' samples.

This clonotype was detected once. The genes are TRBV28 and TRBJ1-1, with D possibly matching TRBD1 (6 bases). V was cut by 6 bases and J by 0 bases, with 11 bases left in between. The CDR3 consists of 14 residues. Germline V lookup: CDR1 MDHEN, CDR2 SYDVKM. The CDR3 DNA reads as TGTGCCAGCAGGACGGACAGAATGAACACTGAAGCTTTCTTT. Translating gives CASRTDRMNTEAFF.

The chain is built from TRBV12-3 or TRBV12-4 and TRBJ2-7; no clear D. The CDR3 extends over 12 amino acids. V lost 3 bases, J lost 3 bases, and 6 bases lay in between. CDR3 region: CASSFGDYEQYF. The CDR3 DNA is TGTGCCAGCAGTTTTGGAGACTACGAGCAGTACTTC.

The CDR3 DNA is TGTGCCAGCAGTCCCACACCGAAGGCCTACGAGCAGTACTTC. Protein: CASSPTPKAYEQYF. The rearrangement links TRBV28 to TRBJ2-7; D gene uncertain. Trimming shortened V by 5 bases and J by 2 bases, and 13 bases separated the two germline ends. The CDR3 is 14 amino acids. Germline-derived CDR1 and CDR2 are MDHEN and SYDVKM.

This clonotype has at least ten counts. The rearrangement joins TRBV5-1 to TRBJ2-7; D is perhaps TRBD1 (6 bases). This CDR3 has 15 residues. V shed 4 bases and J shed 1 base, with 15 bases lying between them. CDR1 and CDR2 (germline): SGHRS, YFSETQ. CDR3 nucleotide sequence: TGCGCCAGCAGCGATCCGGGACATTATTCCTACGAGCAGTACTTC. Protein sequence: CASSDPGHYSYEQYF.

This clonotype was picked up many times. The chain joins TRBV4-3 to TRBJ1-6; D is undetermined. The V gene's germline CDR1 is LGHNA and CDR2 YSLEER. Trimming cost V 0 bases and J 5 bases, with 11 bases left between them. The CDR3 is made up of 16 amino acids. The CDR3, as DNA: TGCGCCAGCAGCCAAGATTTGGGCACCAATAATTCACCCCTCCACTTT. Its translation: CASSQDLGTNNSPLHF.

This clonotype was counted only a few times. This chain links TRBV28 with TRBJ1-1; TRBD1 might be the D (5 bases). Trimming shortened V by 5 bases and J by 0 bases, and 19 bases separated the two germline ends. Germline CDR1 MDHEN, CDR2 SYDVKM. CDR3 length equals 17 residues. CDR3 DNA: TGTGCCAGCAGTCCATACAACAGTGGGGCCATGAACACTGAAGCTTTCTTT. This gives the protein CASSPYNSGAMNTEAFF.

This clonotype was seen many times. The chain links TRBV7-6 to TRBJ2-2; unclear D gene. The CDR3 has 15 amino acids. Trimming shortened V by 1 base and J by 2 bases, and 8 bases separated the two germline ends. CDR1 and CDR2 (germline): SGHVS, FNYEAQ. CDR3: CASSLGGDNTGELFF. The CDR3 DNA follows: TGTGCCAGCAGCTTAGGAGGAGACAACACCGGGGAGCTGTTTTTT.

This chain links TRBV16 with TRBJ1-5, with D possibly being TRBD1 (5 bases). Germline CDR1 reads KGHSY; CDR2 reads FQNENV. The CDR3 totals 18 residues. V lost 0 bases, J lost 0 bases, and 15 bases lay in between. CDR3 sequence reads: CASSQSGRETLSNQPQHF. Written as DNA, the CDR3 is TGTGCCAGCAGCCAATCCGGCAGGGAGACCCTTAGCAATCAGCCCCAGCATTTT.

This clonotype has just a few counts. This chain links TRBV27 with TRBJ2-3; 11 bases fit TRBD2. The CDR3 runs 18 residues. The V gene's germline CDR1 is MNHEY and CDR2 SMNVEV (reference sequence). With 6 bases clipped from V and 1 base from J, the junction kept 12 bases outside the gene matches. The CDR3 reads CASSPIYGTSGRTDTQYF. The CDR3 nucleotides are TGTGCCAGCAGCCCTATATACGGGACTAGCGGACGCACAGATACGCAGTATTTT.

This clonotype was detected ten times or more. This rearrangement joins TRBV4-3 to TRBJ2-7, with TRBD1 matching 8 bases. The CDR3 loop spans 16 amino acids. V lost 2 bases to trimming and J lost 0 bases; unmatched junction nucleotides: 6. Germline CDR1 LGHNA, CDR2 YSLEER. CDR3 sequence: CASSQSRGTGSYEQYF. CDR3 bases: TGCGCCAGCAGCCAATCACGGGGGACAGGCTCCTACGAGCAGTACTTC.

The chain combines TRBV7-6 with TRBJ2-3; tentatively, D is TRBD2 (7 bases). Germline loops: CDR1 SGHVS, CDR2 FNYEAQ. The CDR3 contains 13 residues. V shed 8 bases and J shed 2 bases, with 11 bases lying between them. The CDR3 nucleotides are TGTGCCAGCGCGGGGGCCTACACAGATACGCAGTATTTT. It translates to CASAGAYTDTQYF.

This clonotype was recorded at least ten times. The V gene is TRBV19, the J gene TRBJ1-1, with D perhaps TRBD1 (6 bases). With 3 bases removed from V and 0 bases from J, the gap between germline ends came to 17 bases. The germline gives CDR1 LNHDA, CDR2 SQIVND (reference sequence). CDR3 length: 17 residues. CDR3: CASSIRTAQYMNTEAFF. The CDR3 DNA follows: TGTGCCAGTAGTATTCGGACAGCCCAGTACATGAACACTGAAGCTTTCTTT.

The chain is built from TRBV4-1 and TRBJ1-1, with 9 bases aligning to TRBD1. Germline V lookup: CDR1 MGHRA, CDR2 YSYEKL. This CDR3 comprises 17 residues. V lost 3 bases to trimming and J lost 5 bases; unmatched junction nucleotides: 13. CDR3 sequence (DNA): TGCGCCAGCAGCCAGAGGGACAGGGAGGAACAGGGGACTGAAGCTTTCTTT. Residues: CASSQRDREEQGTEAFF.